This record looks at one T cell receptor (beta chain) sequence and its context. In the source study's methods: Reference gene primer amplification gave nucleated cell count estimates. Sequencing was performed with immunoSEQ multiplex PCR; in TCRdb, only in-frame clones are kept and a portion is missing. The DNA gave D and trimming, while V, J and clone size come from that table. The table records about 70,000 clones, 75% to 85% of them present only once. The CDR3 covers 13 residues. The germline gives CDR1 MNHNY, CDR2 SVGAGI (reference sequence). The V and J ends lost 10 bases and 6 bases respectively, with 15 bases between them. The data were taken from a study of blood T cell repertoires in COVID-19. Study in general: COVID-19 samples collected from the United States, Italy and Spain covered acute and convalescent phases. The analysed material was cDNA or gDNA that came from T cells, B-cell-depleted T cells, or PBMCs.

The specimen was peripheral blood. The receptor comes from a woman aged 70-85 years with acute or convalescent COVID-19. The rearrangement links TRBV6-6 to TRBJ1-4; weak D call: TRBD1 (6 bases). The CDR3 reads CATRWGQDEKLFF. Written as DNA, the CDR3 is TGTGCCACCCGATGGGGGCAAGATGAAAAACTGTTTTTT.